This T cell receptor (beta chain) was sequenced during a study of OX40 agonist ivuxolimab in advanced cancers. V shed 4 bases, J shed 5 bases, and the junction held 6 bases outside the gene matches. The CDR3 contains 15 residues. Germline CDR1 is SGDLS and CDR2 is YYNGEE. Libraries were prepared by immunoSEQ multiplex PCR; TCRdb keeps only in-frame clonotypes and omits some of them. Counted here are 70,000 to 95,000 clones, almost 90% occurring once; the ten biggest clones make up around 3%. Baseline was the first blood sampling point, followed by cycle 4 day 1 and cycle 7 day 1. This clonotype was sampled from an adult with an advanced solid tumor such as melanoma, head and neck, liver or kidney cancer. Sequenced here: CD4+ or CD8+ T cells sorted from blood, sampled in a trial of the OX40 agonist ivuxolimab. The rearrangement links TRBV9 to TRBJ1-5, with 10 nucleotides matching TRBD1. The CDR3 loop is CASSPSGTGDQPQHF. The CDR3 bases are TGTGCCAGCAGCCCCTCCGGGACAGGGGATCAGCCCCAGCATTTT.